The 14 T cell receptor beta chains in this list originate from one sample, sequenced in a study of cytomegalovirus exposure and HLA in healthy donors. This table comes from immunoSEQ multiplex PCR, and its TCRdb copy is limited to in-frame clones, with some not included. The table records 97,000 or so clones, 87% of them present only once. Sample: PBMCs. These receptors came from a man between 18 and 35 years old in good health and CMV-seropositive.

This clone was counted ten times or more. J is TRBJ2-3 and V is TRBV28, with TRBD2 identical over 7 bases. After removal of 3 bases from V and 1 base from J, the junction contained 1 base not matched to a gene. The CDR3 contains 14 residues. CDR1 is MDHEN, CDR2 SYDVKM, per germline. This CDR3 reads CASSFLAGTDTQYF. Here the CDR3 DNA reads TGTGCCAGCAGTTTTCTAGCGGGCACAGATACGCAGTATTTT.

The chain combines TRBV7-2 with TRBJ1-2; D perhaps matches TRBD1 (6 bases). From germline, CDR1 is SGHTA and CDR2 FQGNSA. Trimming removed 5 bases at V and 14 bases at J, with 21 bases between. This CDR3 is built from 13 residues. The CDR3 DNA reads TGTGCCAGCAGCCAAGACAGGTCCCCCATAGAGACCTTC. It specifies CASSQDRSPIETF.

The chain has TRBV27 and TRBJ2-7, with a possible D match to TRBD2 (6 bases). Germline V gives CDR1 MNHEY, CDR2 SMNVEV (reference sequence). Trimming stripped 4 bases from V and 6 bases from J, with 13 bases between. The CDR3 length is 13 residues. DNA of the CDR3: TGTGCCAGCAGTTCGAAGACTAGATCCGAGCAGTACTTC. Its protein is CASSSKTRSEQYF.

The chain employs TRBV6-1 and TRBJ2-1; 13 bases line up with TRBD2. The germline V gene has CDR1 MNHNS and CDR2 SASEGT. The CDR3 is 15 amino acids. J lost 8 bases, V lost 6 bases, and 7 bases had no gene match. The CDR3 protein is CASSLLAGGGHEQFF. The CDR3 bases are TGTGCCAGCAGCCTACTAGCGGGAGGGGGCCATGAGCAGTTCTTC.

The chain links TRBV19 to TRBJ2-6, with 9 bases lining up with TRBD1. The length of the CDR3 is 14 residues. Trimming took 9 bases from V and 4 from J; bases not matched to a gene: 4. Germline V gene lookup returns CDR1 LNHDA and CDR2 SQIVND (reference sequence). The CDR3 DNA is TGTGCCAGCAAACAGGGGGCAGGGGCCAACGTCCTGACTTTC. Translating gives CASKQGAGANVLTF.

The table lists this clone with a few counts. The V and J genes are TRBV12-5 and TRBJ1-5, with D uncertain. The CDR3 totals 12 residues. V dropped 9 bases and J dropped 2 bases, with 8 bases sitting between them. The germline gives CDR1 LGHNT, CDR2 FRNRAP. The CDR3, as DNA: TGTGCTAGCCAGATGGGCAATCAGCCCCAGCATTTT. It translates to CASQMGNQPQHF.

The chain carries TRBV12-5 and TRBJ2-2; 11 bases are shared with TRBD2. CDR3 length: 17 amino acids. CDR1 LGHNT and CDR2 FRNRAP come from the germline V gene. With 6 bases clipped from V and 1 base from J, the junction kept 7 bases outside the gene matches. CDR3 region: CASGRLLAGGNTGELFF. Written as DNA, the CDR3 is TGTGCTAGTGGGCGACTCCTAGCGGGAGGGAACACCGGGGAGCTGTTTTTT.

This sequence joins TRBV2 and TRBJ1-5; D unresolved. The germline V gene has CDR1 SNHLY and CDR2 FYNNEI. The CDR3 has 14 amino acids. The V end was cut by 4 bases, the J end by 0 bases, with 7 bases between. CDR3 sequence: CASSVTSSNQPQHF. CDR3 coding DNA: TGTGCCAGCAGTGTAACAAGTAGCAATCAGCCCCAGCATTTT.

The rearrangement links TRBV5-4 to TRBJ2-1; 7 bases fit TRBD1. CDR1 and CDR2 (germline): SGHNT, YYREEE (reference sequence). The CDR3 runs 13 residues. Germline trimming cut 0 bases from V and 6 bases from J; bases unmatched to any gene: 0. The CDR3 protein is CASSLAGGNEQFF. The CDR3 nucleotides are TGTGCCAGCAGCTTGGCAGGGGGCAATGAGCAGTTCTTC.

The genes are TRBV11-2 and TRBJ1-1; a possible D gene is TRBD1 (6 bases). In germline, CDR1 is SGHAT, CDR2 FQNNGV. Between the trimmed V and J ends, which lost 0 bases and 3 bases, there was a span of 20 bases. The CDR3 has 18 residues. CDR3 bases: TGTGCCAGCAGCTTAGATCCTGTTTGGGGGCTCGGGTACACTGAAGCTTTCTTT. Its translation: CASSLDPVWGLGYTEAFF.

The gene calls are TRBV5-1 and TRBJ1-2, with 7 bases that match TRBD1. Germline-derived CDR1 and CDR2 are SGHRS and YFSETQ. V lost 4 bases to trimming and J lost 3 bases; unmatched junction nucleotides: 9. This CDR3 comprises 15 residues. CDR3 in amino acids: CASSQRQGGDYGYTF. CDR3 bases: TGCGCCAGCAGCCAGAGACAGGGAGGAGACTATGGCTACACCTTC.

The V and J genes are TRBV29-1 and TRBJ1-1, with D hard to call. The CDR3 has 15 residues. Trimming pared 7 bases from V and 1 base from J, leaving 19 bases between. CDR1 is SQVTM, CDR2 ANQGSEA, per germline. In DNA form, the CDR3 reads TGCAGCGCCTTGAAAGTGGCGGAGGCGAACACTGAAGCTTTCTTT. The encoded protein is CSALKVAEANTEAFF.

The chain uses TRBV29-1 and TRBJ2-1, with TRBD2 matching 9 bases. CDR1 and CDR2 (germline): SQVTM, ANQGSEA. Trimming removed 1 base from V and 7 bases from J; junction bases left unmatched: 17. This CDR3 comprises 18 residues. The CDR3 DNA reads TGCAGCGTTGAAGGGGCCCTCGCGACTAGCGGAAAAGGGAATGAGCAGTTCTTC. It codes for CSVEGALATSGKGNEQFF.

This chain connects TRBV13 to TRBJ2-7, with 11 bases aligning to TRBD2. The germline V gene encodes CDR1 PRHDT and CDR2 FYEKMQ (reference sequence). J gave up 2 bases and V 8 bases, and 2 bases lay outside the gene matches. CDR3 length: 13 amino acids. As DNA, the CDR3 is TGTGCCAGCGGGACTAGCGGAACCTACGAGCAGTACTTC. Protein sequence: CASGTSGTYEQYF. Together with reference TRBV13 and TRBJ2-7, the CDR3 gives the full variable domain: AAGVIQSPRHLIKEKRETATLKCYPIPRHDTVYWYQQGPGQDPQFLISFYEKMQSDKGSIPDRFSAQQFSDYHSELNMSSLELGDSALYFCASGTSGTYEQYFGPGTRLTVT.